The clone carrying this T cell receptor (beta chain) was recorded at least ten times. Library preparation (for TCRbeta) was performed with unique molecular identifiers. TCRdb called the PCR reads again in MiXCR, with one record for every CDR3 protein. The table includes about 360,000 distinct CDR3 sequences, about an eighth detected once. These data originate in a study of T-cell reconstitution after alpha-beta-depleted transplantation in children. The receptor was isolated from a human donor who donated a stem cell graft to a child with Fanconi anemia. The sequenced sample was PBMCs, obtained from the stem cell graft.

The CDR3 region is CSASLSGGHTDTQYF. DNA for the CDR3: TGCAGCGCGTCCCTTAGCGGGGGACACACAGATACGCAGTATTTT. The rearrangement joins TRBV29-1 to TRBJ2-3; 9 nucleotides agree with TRBD2. The germline gives CDR1 SQVTM, CDR2 ANQGSEA. V lost 7 bases and J lost 2; bases outside the gene matches: 10. The CDR3 length is 15 residues.